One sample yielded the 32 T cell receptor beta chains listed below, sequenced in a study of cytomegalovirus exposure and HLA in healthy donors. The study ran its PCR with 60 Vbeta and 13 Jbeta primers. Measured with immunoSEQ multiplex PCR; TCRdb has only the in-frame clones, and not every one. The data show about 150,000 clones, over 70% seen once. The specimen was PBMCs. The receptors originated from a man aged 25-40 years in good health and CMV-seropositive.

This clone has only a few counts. The CDR3 DNA reads as TGTGCCATCAGGATGGGGACTAGCGACCTCTCCTACGAGCAGTACTTC. Amino acids: CAIRMGTSDLSYEQYF. The chain combines TRBV10-3 with TRBJ2-7; 10 bases are shared with TRBD2. Germline CDR1 and CDR2: ENHRY and SYGVKD. CDR3 size: 16 residues. The trim removed 6 bases at V and 0 bases at J, leaving 8 bases unmatched.

In DNA, the CDR3 is TGTGCCAGCTCACCCGGGACAGGGCGAGAGACCCAGTACTTC. This gives the protein CASSPGTGRETQYF. V is TRBV18 and J is TRBJ2-5; 9 nucleotides align to TRBD1. Germline-derived CDR1 and CDR2 are KGHSH and LQKENI. V lost 3 bases to trimming and J lost 4 bases; unmatched junction nucleotides: 3. The CDR3 consists of 14 residues.

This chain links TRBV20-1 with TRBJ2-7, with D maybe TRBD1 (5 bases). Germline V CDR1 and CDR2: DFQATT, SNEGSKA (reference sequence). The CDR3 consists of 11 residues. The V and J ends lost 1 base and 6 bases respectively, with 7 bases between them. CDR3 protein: CSARADTEQYF. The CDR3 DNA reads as TGCAGTGCTAGAGCGGACACCGAGCAGTACTTC.

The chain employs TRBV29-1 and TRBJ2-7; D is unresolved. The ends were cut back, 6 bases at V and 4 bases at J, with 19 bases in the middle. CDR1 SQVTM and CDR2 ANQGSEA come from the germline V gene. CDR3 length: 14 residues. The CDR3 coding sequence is TGCAGCGTCCGAGATGGGCAGGATCTTTACGAGCAGTACTTC. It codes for CSVRDGQDLYEQYF.

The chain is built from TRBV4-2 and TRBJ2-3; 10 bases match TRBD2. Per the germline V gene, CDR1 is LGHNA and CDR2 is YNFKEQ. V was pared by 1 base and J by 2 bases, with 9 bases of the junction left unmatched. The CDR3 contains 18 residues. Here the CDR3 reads CASSQGLRTSGSTDTQYF. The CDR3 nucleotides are TGTGCCAGCAGCCAAGGACTTCGGACTAGCGGCTCCACAGATACGCAGTATTTT.

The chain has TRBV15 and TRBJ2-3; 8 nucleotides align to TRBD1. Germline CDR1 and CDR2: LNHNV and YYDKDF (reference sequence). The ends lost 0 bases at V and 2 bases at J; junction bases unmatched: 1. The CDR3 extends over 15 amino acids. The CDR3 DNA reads TGTGCCACCAGCAGAGACCAGGGGGCCACAGATACGCAGTATTTT. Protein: CATSRDQGATDTQYF.

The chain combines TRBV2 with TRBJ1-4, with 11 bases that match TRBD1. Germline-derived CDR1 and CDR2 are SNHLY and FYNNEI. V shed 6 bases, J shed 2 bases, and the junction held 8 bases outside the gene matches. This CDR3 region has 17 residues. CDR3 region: CASSPDRGRLTNEKLFF. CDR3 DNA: TGTGCCAGCAGCCCGGACAGGGGGCGCCTCACTAATGAAAAACTGTTTTTT.

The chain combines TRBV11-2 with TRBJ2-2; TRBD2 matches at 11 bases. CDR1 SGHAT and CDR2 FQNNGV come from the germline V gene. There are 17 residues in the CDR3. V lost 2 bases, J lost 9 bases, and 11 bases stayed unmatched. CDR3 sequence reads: CASSLMLAGGGERELFF. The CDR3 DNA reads TGTGCCAGCAGCTTAATGCTAGCGGGAGGTGGGGAACGGGAGCTGTTTTTT. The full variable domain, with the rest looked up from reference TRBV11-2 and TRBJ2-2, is EAGVAQSPRYKIIEKRQSVAFWCNPISGHATLYWYQQILGQGPKLLIQFQNNGVVDDSQLPKDRFSAERLKGVDSTLKIQPAKLEDSAVYLCASSLMLAGGGERELFFGEGSRLTVL.

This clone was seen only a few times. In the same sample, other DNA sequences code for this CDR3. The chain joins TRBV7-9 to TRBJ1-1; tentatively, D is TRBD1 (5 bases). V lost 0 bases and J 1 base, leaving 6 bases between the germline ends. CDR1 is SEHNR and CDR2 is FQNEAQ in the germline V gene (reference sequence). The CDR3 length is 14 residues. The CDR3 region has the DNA TGTGCCAGCAGCTTAGCGCAGGGGAACACTGAAGCTTTCTTT. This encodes CASSLAQGNTEAFF.

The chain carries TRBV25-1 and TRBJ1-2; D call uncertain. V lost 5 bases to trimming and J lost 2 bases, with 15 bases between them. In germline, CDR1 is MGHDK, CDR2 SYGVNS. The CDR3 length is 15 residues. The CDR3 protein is CASSPPWAGNYGYTF. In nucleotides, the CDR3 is TGTGCCAGCAGTCCCCCCTGGGCGGGCAACTATGGCTACACCTTC.

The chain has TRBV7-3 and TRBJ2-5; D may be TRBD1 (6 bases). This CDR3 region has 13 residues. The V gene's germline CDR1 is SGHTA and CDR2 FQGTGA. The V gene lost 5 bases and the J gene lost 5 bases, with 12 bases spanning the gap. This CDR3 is CASSASQGETQYF. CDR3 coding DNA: TGTGCCAGCAGCGCCTCACAGGGTGAGACCCAGTACTTC. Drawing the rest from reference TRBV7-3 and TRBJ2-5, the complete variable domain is GAGVSQTPSNKVTEKGKYVELRCDPISGHTALYWYRQSLGQGPEFLIYFQGTGAADDSGLPNDRFFAVRPEGSVSTLKIQRTERGDSAVYLCASSASQGETQYFGPGTRLLVL.

CDR3 sequence reads: CASSNQGFAQPQHF. The CDR3 nucleotides read TGTGCCAGCAGCAATCAGGGTTTCGCTCAGCCCCAGCATTTT. The chain links TRBV28 to TRBJ1-5; a weak D match, TRBD1 (5 bases). The CDR3 runs to 14 residues. V lost 6 bases and J lost 6, with 15 bases in between. Germline values: CDR1 MDHEN, CDR2 SYDVKM.

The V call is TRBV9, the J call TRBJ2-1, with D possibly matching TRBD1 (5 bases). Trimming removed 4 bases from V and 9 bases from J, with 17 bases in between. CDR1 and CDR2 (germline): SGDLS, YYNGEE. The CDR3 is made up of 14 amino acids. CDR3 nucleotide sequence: TGTGCCAGCAGCCTCGCGCAAGCAGGGTTTGAGCAGTTCTTC. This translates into CASSLAQAGFEQFF.

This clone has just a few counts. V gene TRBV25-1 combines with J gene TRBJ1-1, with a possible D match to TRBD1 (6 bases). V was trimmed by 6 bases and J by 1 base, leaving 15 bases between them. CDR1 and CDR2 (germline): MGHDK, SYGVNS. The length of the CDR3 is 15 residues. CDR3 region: CASRGREDRNTEAFF. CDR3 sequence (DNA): TGTGCCAGCAGGGGCAGAGAGGACAGGAACACTGAAGCTTTCTTT.

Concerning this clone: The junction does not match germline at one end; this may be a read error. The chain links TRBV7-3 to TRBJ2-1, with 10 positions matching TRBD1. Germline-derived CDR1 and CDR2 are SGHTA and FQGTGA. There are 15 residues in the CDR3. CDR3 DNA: TGTGCCAGCGGCTTTGGGGACAGGGGTCGCAATGAGCAGTTCTTC. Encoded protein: CASGFGDRGRNEQFF.

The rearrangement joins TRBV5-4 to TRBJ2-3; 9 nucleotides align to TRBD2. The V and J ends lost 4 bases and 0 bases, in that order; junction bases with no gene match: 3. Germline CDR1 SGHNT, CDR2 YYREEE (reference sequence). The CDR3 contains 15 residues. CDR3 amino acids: CASSRTSESTDTQYF. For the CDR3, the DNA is TGTGCCAGCAGCCGGACTAGCGAGAGCACAGATACGCAGTATTTT.

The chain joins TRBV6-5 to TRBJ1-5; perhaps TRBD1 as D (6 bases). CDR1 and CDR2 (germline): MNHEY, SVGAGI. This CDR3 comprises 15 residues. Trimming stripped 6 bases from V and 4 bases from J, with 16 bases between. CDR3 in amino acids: CASRQTWTVNQPQHF. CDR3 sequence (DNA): TGTGCCAGCAGGCAGACTTGGACAGTAAATCAGCCCCAGCATTTT.

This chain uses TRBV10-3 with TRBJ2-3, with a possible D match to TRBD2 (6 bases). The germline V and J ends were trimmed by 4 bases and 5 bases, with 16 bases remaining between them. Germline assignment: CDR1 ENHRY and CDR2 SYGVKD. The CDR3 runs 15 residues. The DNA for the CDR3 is TGTGCCATCAGTGCCGGTCTAGCGCGTGGAGATACGCAGTATTTT. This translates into CAISAGLARGDTQYF.

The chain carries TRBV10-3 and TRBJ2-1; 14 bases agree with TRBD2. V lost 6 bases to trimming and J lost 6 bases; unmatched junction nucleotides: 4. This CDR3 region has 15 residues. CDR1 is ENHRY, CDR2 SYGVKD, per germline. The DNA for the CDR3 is TGTGCCATCAGATCGACTAGCGGGAGGGTCAATGAGCAGTTCTTC. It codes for CAIRSTSGRVNEQFF.

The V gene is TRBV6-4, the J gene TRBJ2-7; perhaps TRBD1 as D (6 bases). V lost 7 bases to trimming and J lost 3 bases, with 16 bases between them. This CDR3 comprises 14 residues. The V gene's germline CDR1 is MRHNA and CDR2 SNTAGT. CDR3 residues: CASTGGHHYYEQYF. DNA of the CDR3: TGTGCCAGCACTGGGGGACACCATTACTACGAGCAGTACTTC.

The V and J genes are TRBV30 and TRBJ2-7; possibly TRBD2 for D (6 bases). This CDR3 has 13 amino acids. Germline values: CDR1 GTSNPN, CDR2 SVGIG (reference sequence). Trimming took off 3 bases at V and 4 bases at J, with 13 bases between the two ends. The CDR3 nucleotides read TGTGCCTGGAGGCCGGCGGGATTTTACGAGCAGTACTTC. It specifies CAWRPAGFYEQYF.

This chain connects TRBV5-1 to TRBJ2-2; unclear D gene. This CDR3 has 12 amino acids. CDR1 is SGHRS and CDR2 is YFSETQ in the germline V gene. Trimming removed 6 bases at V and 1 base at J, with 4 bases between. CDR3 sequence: CASNWNTGELFF. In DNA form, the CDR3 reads TGCGCCAGCAACTGGAACACCGGGGAGCTGTTTTTT.

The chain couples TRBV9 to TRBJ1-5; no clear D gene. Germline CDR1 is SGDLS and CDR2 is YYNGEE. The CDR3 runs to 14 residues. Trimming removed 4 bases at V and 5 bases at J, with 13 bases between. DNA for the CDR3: TGTGCCAGCAGCCCAGCCCCGGAGGATCAGCCCCAGCATTTT. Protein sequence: CASSPAPEDQPQHF.

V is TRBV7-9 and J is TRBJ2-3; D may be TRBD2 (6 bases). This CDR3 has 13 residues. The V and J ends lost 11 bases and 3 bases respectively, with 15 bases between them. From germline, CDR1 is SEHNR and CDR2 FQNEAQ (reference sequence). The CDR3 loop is CAVGSGLTDTQYF. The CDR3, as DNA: TGTGCCGTAGGGAGTGGACTAACAGATACGCAGTATTTT.

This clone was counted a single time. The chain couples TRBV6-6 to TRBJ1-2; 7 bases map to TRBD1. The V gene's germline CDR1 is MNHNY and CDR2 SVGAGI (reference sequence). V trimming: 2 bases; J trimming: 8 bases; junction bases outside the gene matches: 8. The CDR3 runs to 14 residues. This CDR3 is CASSYAYTGVGYTF. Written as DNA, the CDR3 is TGTGCCAGCAGTTACGCTTACACAGGGGTGGGCTACACCTTC.

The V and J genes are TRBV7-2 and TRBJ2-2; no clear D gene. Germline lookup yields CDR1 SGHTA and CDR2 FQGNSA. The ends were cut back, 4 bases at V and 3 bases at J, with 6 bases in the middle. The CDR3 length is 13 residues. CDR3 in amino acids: CASSSSHTGELFF. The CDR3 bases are TGTGCCAGCAGCTCGTCCCACACCGGGGAGCTGTTTTTT.

CDR3 in amino acids: CASTGPDRKNTEAFF. The DNA of the CDR3 is TGTGCCAGCACTGGACCCGACAGGAAGAACACTGAAGCTTTCTTT. The chain uses TRBV2 and TRBJ1-1, with a weak D call TRBD1 (6 bases). The CDR3 is 15 residues long. The V end lost 7 bases, the J end lost 1 base, and 16 bases lay between the germline ends. Germline assignment: CDR1 SNHLY and CDR2 FYNNEI.

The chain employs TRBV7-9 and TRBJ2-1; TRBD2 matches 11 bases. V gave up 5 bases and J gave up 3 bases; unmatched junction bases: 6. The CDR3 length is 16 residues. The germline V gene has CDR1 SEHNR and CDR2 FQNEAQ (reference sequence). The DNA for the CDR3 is TGTGCCAGCAGCCGGACGGGACTAGCGGACTACAATGAGCAGTTCTTC. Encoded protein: CASSRTGLADYNEQFF.

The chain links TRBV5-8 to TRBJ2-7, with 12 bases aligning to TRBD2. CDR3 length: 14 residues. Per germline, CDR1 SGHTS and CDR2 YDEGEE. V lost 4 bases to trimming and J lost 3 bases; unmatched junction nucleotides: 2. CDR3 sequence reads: CASSMGLAGYEQYF. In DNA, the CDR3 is TGTGCCAGCAGCATGGGACTAGCGGGCTACGAGCAGTACTTC.

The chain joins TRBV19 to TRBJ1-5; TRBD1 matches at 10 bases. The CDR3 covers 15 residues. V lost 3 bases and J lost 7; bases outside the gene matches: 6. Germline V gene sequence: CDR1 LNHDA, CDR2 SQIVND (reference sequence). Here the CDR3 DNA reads TGTGCCAGTAGTATCGGGGACAGGGGATTCCAGCCCCAGCATTTT. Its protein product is CASSIGDRGFQPQHF.

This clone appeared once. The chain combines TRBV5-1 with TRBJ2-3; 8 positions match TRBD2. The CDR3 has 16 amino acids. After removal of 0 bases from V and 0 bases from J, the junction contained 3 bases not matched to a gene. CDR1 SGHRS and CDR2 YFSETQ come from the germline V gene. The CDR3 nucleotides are TGCGCCAGCAGCTTGGGGGCTAGCGGGAGCACAGATACGCAGTATTTT. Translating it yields CASSLGASGSTDTQYF.

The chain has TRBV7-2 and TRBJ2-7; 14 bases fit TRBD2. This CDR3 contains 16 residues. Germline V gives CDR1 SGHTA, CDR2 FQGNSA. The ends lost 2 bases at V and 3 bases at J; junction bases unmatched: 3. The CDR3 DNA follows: TGTGCCAGCAGCTTATCGGGACTAGCGGGAGTCTACGAGCAGTACTTC. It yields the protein CASSLSGLAGVYEQYF.